These 16 T cell receptor beta chains were all obtained from the same sample, sequenced in a study of CD8+ T cells in alopecia areata listed by TCRdb under 2018. The library was generated by the immunoSEQ multiplex PCR assay. RNA was extracted from all samples and reverse transcribed into cDNA, which served as template for TCR sequencing. TCRdb retrieved this table from immuneACCESS and kept in-frame rearrangements only. Not all clones are present; in checked studies, unresolved V genes account for under half, and no reason is known for the remainder. The sample has 95,000 to 100,000 clones on record, about 60% of them singletons. The top ten clonotypes cover around 17% of the sample. This sample's treatment or condition label indicates: oral pan-JAK inhibitor, 5-10 mg twice daily. Sample: CD8+ T cells sorted from blood, taken at approximately week 60, from a patient treated with tofacitinib. The receptors come from a human donor with alopecia areata.

This chain joins TRBV2 and TRBJ2-7, with 7 bases lining up with TRBD1. J was trimmed by 3 bases and V by 6 bases; bases with no gene match: 8. Per the germline V gene, CDR1 is SNHLY and CDR2 is FYNNEI. This CDR3 comprises 14 residues. In nucleotides, the CDR3 is TGTGCCAGCAGACCCCGGGGACAGATCTACGAGCAGTACTTC. It codes for CASRPRGQIYEQYF.

The V gene is TRBV4-2, the J gene TRBJ2-7, with 9 bases lining up with TRBD2. Germline values: CDR1 LGHNA, CDR2 YNFKEQ. After removal of 4 bases from V and 7 bases from J, the junction contained 11 bases not matched to a gene. The CDR3 totals 15 residues. CDR3 amino acids: CASSLQGRGGQEQYF. In DNA, the CDR3 is TGTGCCAGCAGCCTGCAAGGGCGGGGGGGCCAAGAGCAGTACTTC.

The V call is TRBV4-2, the J call TRBJ1-2; weak D call: TRBD1 (5 bases). This CDR3 has 17 residues. The germline V and J ends were trimmed by 3 bases and 4 bases, with 21 bases remaining between them. The germline V gene encodes CDR1 LGHNA and CDR2 YNFKEQ. CDR3 amino acids: CASSHTDWGRNIYGYTF. The CDR3 bases are TGTGCCAGCAGCCATACAGACTGGGGGAGAAACATCTATGGCTACACCTTC.

The chain carries TRBV2 and TRBJ2-7; D not certain. The V and J ends lost 4 bases and 1 base respectively, with 5 bases between them. Germline CDR1 and CDR2: SNHLY and FYNNEI. The CDR3 length is 12 residues. The CDR3 spells CASSVRSYEQYF. The CDR3 DNA follows: TGTGCCAGCAGTGTTAGGTCCTACGAGCAGTACTTC.

V gene TRBV4-1 combines with J gene TRBJ1-1; 10 nucleotides match TRBD1. Germline CDR1 and CDR2: MGHRA and YSYEKL. This CDR3 spans 14 amino acids. The J segment lost 6 bases and the V segment lost 3 bases, leaving 4 bases of the junction unmatched. The CDR3 bases are TGCGCCAGCAGCCACGAGACAGGGGGCCCTGAAGCTTTCTTT. Translation gives CASSHETGGPEAFF.

This clone has only a few counts. The chain has TRBV6-6 and TRBJ2-5; 7 bases map to TRBD2. The V gene's germline CDR1 is MNHNY and CDR2 SVGAGI (reference sequence). This CDR3 spans 13 amino acids. V was clipped by 5 bases and J by 3 bases; unmatched bases: 3. In DNA, the CDR3 is TGTGCCAGCAGTCTGGGGGGGGAAGAGACCCAGTACTTC. Residues: CASSLGGEETQYF.

A single count supports this clone. This rearrangement joins TRBV9 to TRBJ1-2; D is unresolved. CDR1 and CDR2 from the germline V gene are SGDLS and YYNGEE. With 2 bases removed from V and 6 bases from J, the gap between germline ends came to 14 bases. The CDR3 has 14 residues. CDR3 coding DNA: TGTGCCAGCAGCGTCTCTGGCCGTAAGGATGGCTACACCTTC. Encoded protein: CASSVSGRKDGYTF. Drawing the rest from reference TRBV9 and TRBJ1-2, the complete variable domain is DSGVTQTPKHLITATGQRVTLRCSPRSGDLSVYWYQQSLDQGLQFLIQYYNGEERAKGNILERFSAQQFPDLHSELNLSSLELGDSALYFCASSVSGRKDGYTFGSGTRLTVV.

The rearrangement links TRBV10-3 to TRBJ2-1; D unclear. The CDR3 sequence is 13 residues long. From germline, CDR1 is ENHRY and CDR2 SYGVKD. Trimming shortened V by 0 bases and J by 15 bases, and 15 bases separated the two germline ends. The CDR3 DNA follows: TGTGCCATCAGTGAGTCGAAGGGATGGGGAATGTTCTTC. Translated, it gives CAISESKGWGMFF.

This clone has a handful of counts. The chain is built from TRBV10-3 and TRBJ2-5; 13 bases match TRBD2. With V trimmed by 2 bases and J by 2 bases, 8 bases remained unmatched. CDR3 length: 18 residues. Germline V gene sequence: CDR1 ENHRY, CDR2 SYGVKD. CDR3 protein: CAISEPPGLAGRQETQYF. DNA for the CDR3: TGTGCCATCAGTGAGCCCCCGGGACTAGCGGGGCGGCAAGAGACCCAGTACTTC.

This clone was detected a few times. The chain links TRBV7-8 to TRBJ2-3, with D maybe TRBD2 (6 bases). V lost 5 bases, J lost 6 bases, and 15 bases lay in between. Looked up from germline, CDR1 is SGHVS and CDR2 is FQNEAQ. This CDR3 contains 14 residues. The CDR3 protein is CASSAAGPADTQYF. The DNA for the CDR3 is TGTGCCAGCAGCGCGGCGGGGCCGGCGGATACGCAGTATTTT.

This sequence joins TRBV27 and TRBJ2-1; 12 bases map to TRBD1. The V gene end was trimmed by 7 bases and the J gene end by 5 bases; junction bases not matched to a gene: 6. Germline loops: CDR1 MNHEY, CDR2 SMNVEV (reference sequence). The CDR3 runs 15 residues. DNA for the CDR3: TGTGCCAGCAACCTCCGGGACAGGGGGCACAATGAGCAGTTCTTC. It specifies CASNLRDRGHNEQFF.

The CDR3 nucleotides are TGCGCCAGCTCGAAAGGGGGGAGTCAGCCCCAGCATTTT. This sequence encodes CASSKGGSQPQHF. The rearrangement joins TRBV4-1 to TRBJ1-5, with D possibly TRBD1 on 6 matching bases. This CDR3 spans 13 amino acids. Deletions cut 8 bases from V and 6 bases from J, with 14 bases between. Germline assignment: CDR1 MGHRA and CDR2 YSYEKL.

The V and J genes are TRBV14 and TRBJ1-2; D might be TRBD1 (5 bases). The germline CDR1 and CDR2 sequences are SGHDN and FVKESK. This CDR3 is built from 14 residues. V lost 2 bases and J 3 bases, leaving 10 bases between the germline ends. The CDR3 nucleotides are TGTGCCAGCAGCCAAATTGACAGTCACTATGGCTACACCTTC. Amino acids: CASSQIDSHYGYTF.

This rearrangement joins TRBV19 to TRBJ1-1; D gene unclear. Trimming stripped 5 bases from V and 3 bases from J, with 13 bases between. This CDR3 region has 14 residues. Germline values: CDR1 LNHDA, CDR2 SQIVND (reference sequence). CDR3 DNA sequence: TGTGCCAGTAGTTCCCTAACAGTGGACACTGAAGCTTTCTTT. It yields the protein CASSSLTVDTEAFF.

The rearrangement joins TRBV7-3 to TRBJ2-7; 11 bases align to TRBD2. CDR3 length: 17 amino acids. Germline CDR1 is SGHTA and CDR2 is FQGTGA. V was pared by 4 bases and J by 2 bases, with 10 bases of the junction left unmatched. This chain's CDR3 is CASSSSTGTSGTYEQYF. The CDR3 DNA follows: TGTGCCAGCAGCTCGTCGACCGGGACTAGCGGAACCTACGAGCAGTACTTC.

Only a few counts were recorded for this clone. V and J are TRBV6-5 and TRBJ2-1; D might be TRBD2 (6 bases). The germline CDR1 and CDR2 sequences are MNHEY and SVGAGI. V gave up 0 bases and J gave up 5 bases, with 8 bases separating them. CDR3 size: 14 residues. Here the CDR3 reads CASSYSRGNNEQFF. CDR3 nucleotides: TGTGCCAGCAGTTACTCTCGGGGGAACAATGAGCAGTTCTTC.